These 10 T cell receptor beta chains were all obtained from the same sample, sequenced in a study of early T cells in non-severe SARS-CoV-2 infection. TCRdb called the 5' RACE reads again in MiXCR, with one record for every CDR3 protein. The sample carries 85,000 to 90,000 distinct CDR3 sequences, roughly 14% recorded once. Sequencing was carried out using whole blood. These receptors were collected from an adult who was a healthcare worker with PCR-confirmed SARS-CoV-2 infection or an uninfected control (not recorded which).

This clonotype was seen a few times. The chain carries TRBV5-1 and TRBJ2-5, with 8 bases fitting TRBD1. J lost 5 bases, V lost 4 bases, and 10 bases had no gene match. CDR1 and CDR2 (germline): SGHRS, YFSETQ. The CDR3 has 15 amino acids. DNA for the CDR3: TGCGCCAGCAGCCCCCAGACAGGGGAAGGCGAGACCCAGTACTTC. Its translation: CASSPQTGEGETQYF. The variable domain in full, completed from reference TRBV5-1 and TRBJ2-5, reads KAGVTQTPRYLIKTRGQQVTLSCSPISGHRSVSWYQQTPGQGLQFLFEYFSETQRNKGNFPGRFSGRQFSNSRSEMNVSTLELGDSALYLCASSPQTGEGETQYFGPGTRLLVL.

A remark on this clonotype: Given a much more abundant clone one base away, this may be a read error. This chain connects TRBV5-1 to TRBJ1-2; no clear D. This CDR3 has 14 residues. CDR1 is SGHRS and CDR2 is YFSETQ in the germline V gene. V dropped 4 bases and J dropped 3 bases, with 13 bases sitting between them. The CDR3 bases are TGCGCCAGCAGCCTGGCCGGCGGGGACTATGGCTACACCTTC. It translates to CASSLAGGDYGYTF. Filled out from reference TRBV5-1 and TRBJ1-2, the complete variable domain reads KAGVTQTPRYLIKTRGQQVTLSCSPISGHRSVSWYQQTPGQGLQFLFEYFSETQRNKGNFPGRFSGRQFSNSRSEMNVSTLELGDSALYLCASSLAGGDYGYTFGSGTRLTVV.

The chain carries TRBV6-2 or TRBV6-3 and TRBJ1-2, with D uncertain. The CDR3 has 17 amino acids. CDR1 is MNHEY and CDR2 is SVGEGT in the germline V gene. V lost 7 bases and J lost 1, with 22 bases in between. CDR3 in amino acids: CASKTTDRADVNYGYTF. The CDR3 nucleotides are TGTGCCAGCAAGACTACCGACCGGGCAGACGTTAACTATGGCTACACCTTC.

V is TRBV5-1 and J is TRBJ2-1; 12 nucleotides agree with TRBD1. V was clipped by 5 bases and J by 8 bases; unmatched bases: 20. This CDR3 has 19 residues. Germline V CDR1 and CDR2: SGHRS, YFSETQ. The CDR3 loop is CASRSTPHFRGQGAYEQFF. The CDR3 nucleotides read TGCGCCAGCAGGTCTACCCCCCACTTTAGGGGACAGGGGGCGTATGAGCAGTTCTTC.

This clonotype was picked up a small number of times. The chain uses TRBV5-1 and TRBJ2-6; 9 nucleotides match TRBD1. CDR3 size: 18 residues. Germline V lookup: CDR1 SGHRS, CDR2 YFSETQ. Germline trimming cut 4 bases from V and 0 bases from J; bases unmatched to any gene: 8. The CDR3 DNA reads as TGCGCCAGCAGCGTTACAGGGGGCTCTTACTCTGGGGCCAACGTCCTGACTTTC. This sequence encodes CASSVTGGSYSGANVLTF.

This clonotype was detected only a few times. The chain uses TRBV9 and TRBJ1-1; D unclear. Trimming cost V 0 bases and J 4 bases, with 13 bases left between them. There are 15 residues in the CDR3. Germline assignment: CDR1 SGDLS and CDR2 YYNGEE. CDR3 DNA sequence: TGTGCCAGCAGCGTAGGGAGCGGCTCGGGCACTGAAGCTTTCTTT. Translation gives CASSVGSGSGTEAFF.

Only a few counts were recorded for this clonotype. The V call is TRBV6-1, the J call TRBJ2-7; D perhaps matches TRBD1 (6 bases). Trimming removed 2 bases from V and 2 bases from J, with 16 bases in between. The CDR3 sequence is 16 residues long. Germline CDR1 and CDR2: MNHNS and SASEGT. The CDR3 region is CASSEWAGAAPYEQYV. In nucleotides, the CDR3 is TGTGCCAGCAGTGAATGGGCAGGGGCTGCCCCCTACGAGCAGTACGTC.

This clonotype was observed many times. The chain joins TRBV3-1 to TRBJ2-7; tentatively, D is TRBD2 (6 bases). The ends were cut back, 0 bases at V and 7 bases at J, with 7 bases in the middle. Germline loops: CDR1 LGHDT, CDR2 YNNKEL (reference sequence). The CDR3 totals 12 residues. The CDR3 protein is CASSQDAGEQYV. CDR3 nucleotide sequence: TGTGCCAGCAGCCAAGATGCGGGAGAGCAGTACGTC.

The chain has TRBV4-2 and TRBJ2-2, with 15 bases identical to TRBD2. CDR3 size: 18 residues. Germline CDR1 LGHNA, CDR2 YNFKEQ. J gave up 3 bases and V 5 bases, and 7 bases lay outside the gene matches. The CDR3 coding sequence is TGTGCCAGCAGCGACTGGACTAGCGGGGGGGCCGACACCGGGGAGCTGTTTTTT. Its translation: CASSDWTSGGADTGELFF.

V gene TRBV10-3 combines with J gene TRBJ1-1; 11 bases fit TRBD1. The junction had 16 bases not matched to a gene; V was cut back by 7 bases and J by 9 bases. Germline V CDR1 and CDR2: ENHRY, SYGVKD. The CDR3 spans 16 residues. The CDR3 spells CAITTDAGQGAAQAFF. In nucleotides, the CDR3 is TGTGCCATCACCACGGACGCAGGACAGGGGGCTGCCCAAGCTTTCTTT.